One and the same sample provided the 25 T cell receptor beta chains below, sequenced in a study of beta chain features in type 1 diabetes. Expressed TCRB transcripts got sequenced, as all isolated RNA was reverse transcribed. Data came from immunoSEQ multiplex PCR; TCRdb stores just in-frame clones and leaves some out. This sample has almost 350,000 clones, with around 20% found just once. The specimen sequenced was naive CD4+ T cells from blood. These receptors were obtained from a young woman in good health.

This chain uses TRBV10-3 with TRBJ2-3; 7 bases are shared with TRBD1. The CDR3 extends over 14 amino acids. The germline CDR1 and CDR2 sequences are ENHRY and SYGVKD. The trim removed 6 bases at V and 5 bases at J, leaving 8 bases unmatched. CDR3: CAIRRQGSGDTQYF. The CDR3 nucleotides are TGTGCCATCAGGAGACAGGGAAGTGGAGATACGCAGTATTTT.

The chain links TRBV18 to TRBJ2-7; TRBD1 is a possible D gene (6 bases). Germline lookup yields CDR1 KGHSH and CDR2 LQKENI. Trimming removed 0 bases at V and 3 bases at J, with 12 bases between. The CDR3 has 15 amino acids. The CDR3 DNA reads TGTGCCAGCTCACCACCCGGCAGGGGTTTCTACGAGCAGTACTTC. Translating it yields CASSPPGRGFYEQYF.

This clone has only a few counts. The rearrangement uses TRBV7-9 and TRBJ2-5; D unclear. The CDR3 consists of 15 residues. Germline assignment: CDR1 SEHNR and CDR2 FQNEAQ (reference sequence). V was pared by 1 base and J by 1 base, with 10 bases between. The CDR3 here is CASSLDGSLQETQYF. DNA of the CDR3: TGTGCCAGCAGCTTAGATGGCTCTCTCCAAGAGACCCAGTACTTC.

The CDR3 protein is CASSEPGNTGELFF. CDR3 DNA: TGTGCCAGCAGTGAACCAGGGAACACCGGGGAGCTGTTTTTT. The chain links TRBV6-1 to TRBJ2-2; no clear D. Per the germline V gene, CDR1 is MNHNS and CDR2 is SASEGT. This CDR3 spans 14 amino acids. The V and J ends lost 2 bases and 1 base respectively, with 5 bases between them.

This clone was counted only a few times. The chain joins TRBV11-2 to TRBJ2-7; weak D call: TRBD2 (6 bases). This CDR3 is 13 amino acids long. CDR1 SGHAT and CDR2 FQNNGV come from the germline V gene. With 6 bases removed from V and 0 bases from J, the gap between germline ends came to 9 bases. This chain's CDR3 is CASRGLSSYEQYF. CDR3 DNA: TGTGCCAGCAGGGGACTCAGCTCCTACGAGCAGTACTTC. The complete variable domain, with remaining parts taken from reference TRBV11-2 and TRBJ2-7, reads EAGVAQSPRYKIIEKRQSVAFWCNPISGHATLYWYQQILGQGPKLLIQFQNNGVVDDSQLPKDRFSAERLKGVDSTLKIQPAKLEDSAVYLCASRGLSSYEQYFGPGTRLTVT.

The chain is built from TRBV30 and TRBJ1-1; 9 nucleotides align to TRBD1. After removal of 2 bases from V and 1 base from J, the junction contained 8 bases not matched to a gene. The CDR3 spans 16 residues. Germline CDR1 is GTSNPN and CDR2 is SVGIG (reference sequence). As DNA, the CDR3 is TGTGCCTGGAGTACGACAGGGGGGTCCCGGAACACTGAAGCTTTCTTT. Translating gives CAWSTTGGSRNTEAFF.

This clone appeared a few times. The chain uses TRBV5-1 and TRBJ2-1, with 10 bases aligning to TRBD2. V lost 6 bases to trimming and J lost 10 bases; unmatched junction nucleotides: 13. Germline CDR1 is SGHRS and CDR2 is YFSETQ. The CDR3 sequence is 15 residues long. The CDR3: CASNPRGTSESEQFF. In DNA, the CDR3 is TGCGCCAGCAACCCTCGGGGGACTAGCGAATCCGAGCAGTTCTTC.

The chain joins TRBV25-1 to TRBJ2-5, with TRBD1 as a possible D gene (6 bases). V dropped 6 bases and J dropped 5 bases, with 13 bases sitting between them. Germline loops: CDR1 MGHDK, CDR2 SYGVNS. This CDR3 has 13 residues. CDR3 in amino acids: CASSPTGIETQYF. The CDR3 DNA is TGTGCCAGCAGCCCAACAGGGATTGAGACCCAGTACTTC.

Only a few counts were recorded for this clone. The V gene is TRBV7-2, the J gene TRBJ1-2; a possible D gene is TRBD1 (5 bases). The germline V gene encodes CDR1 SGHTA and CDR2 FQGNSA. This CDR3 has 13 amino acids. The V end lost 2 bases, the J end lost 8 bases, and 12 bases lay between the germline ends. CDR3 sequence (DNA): TGTGCCAGCAGCTTATTGGACACTGGAGGCTACACCTTC. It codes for CASSLLDTGGYTF. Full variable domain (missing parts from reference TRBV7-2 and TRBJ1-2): GAGVSQSPSNKVTEKGKDVELRCDPISGHTALYWYRQSLGQGLEFLIYFQGNSAPDKSGLPSDRFSAERTGGSVSTLTIQRTQQEDSAVYLCASSLLDTGGYTFGSGTRLTVV.

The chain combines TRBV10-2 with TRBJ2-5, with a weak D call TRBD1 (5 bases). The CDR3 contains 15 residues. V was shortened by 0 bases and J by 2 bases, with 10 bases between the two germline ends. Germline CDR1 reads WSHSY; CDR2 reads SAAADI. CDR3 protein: CASSESHRSQETQYF. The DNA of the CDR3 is TGCGCCAGCAGTGAGTCCCACAGGTCTCAAGAGACCCAGTACTTC.

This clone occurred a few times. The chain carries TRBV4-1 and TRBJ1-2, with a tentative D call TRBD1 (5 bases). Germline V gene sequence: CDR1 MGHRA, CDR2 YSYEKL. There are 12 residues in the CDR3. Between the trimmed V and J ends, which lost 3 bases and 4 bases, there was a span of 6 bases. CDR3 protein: CASSQGPYGYTF. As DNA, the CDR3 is TGCGCCAGCAGCCAGGGGCCCTATGGCTACACCTTC.

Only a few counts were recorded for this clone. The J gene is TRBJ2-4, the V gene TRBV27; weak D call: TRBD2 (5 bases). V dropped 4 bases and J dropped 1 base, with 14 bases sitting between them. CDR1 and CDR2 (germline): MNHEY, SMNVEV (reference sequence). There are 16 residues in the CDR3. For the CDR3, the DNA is TGTGCCAGCAGTTCCGACCTACTAGGGGCCAAAAACATTCAGTACTTC. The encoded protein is CASSSDLLGAKNIQYF.

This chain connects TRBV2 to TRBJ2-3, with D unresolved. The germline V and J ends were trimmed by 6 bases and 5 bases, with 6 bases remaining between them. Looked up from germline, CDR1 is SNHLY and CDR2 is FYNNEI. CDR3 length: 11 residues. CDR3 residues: CASSLRDTQYF. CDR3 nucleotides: TGTGCCAGCAGCCTCAGAGATACGCAGTATTTT. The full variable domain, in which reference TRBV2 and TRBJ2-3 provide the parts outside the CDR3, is EPEVTQTPSHQVTQMGQEVILRCVPISNHLYFYWYRQILGQKVEFLVSFYNNEISEKSEIFDDQFSVERPDGSNFTLKIRSTKLEDSAMYFCASSLRDTQYFGPGTRLTVL.

CDR3 amino acids: CASSRGKGKETQYF. For the CDR3, the DNA is TGCGCCAGCAGCCGCGGGAAGGGGAAAGAGACCCAGTACTTC. The rearrangement links TRBV5-1 to TRBJ2-5, with D perhaps TRBD2 (6 bases). There are 14 residues in the CDR3. Trimming stripped 4 bases from V and 3 bases from J, with 13 bases between. Germline-derived CDR1 and CDR2 are SGHRS and YFSETQ.

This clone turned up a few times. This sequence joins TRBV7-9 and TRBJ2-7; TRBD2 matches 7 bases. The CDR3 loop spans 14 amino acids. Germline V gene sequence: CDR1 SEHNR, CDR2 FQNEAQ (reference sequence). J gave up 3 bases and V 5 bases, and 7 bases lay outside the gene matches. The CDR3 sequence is CASSPPGGSYEQYF. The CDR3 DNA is TGTGCCAGCAGCCCACCTGGCGGGAGCTACGAGCAGTACTTC.

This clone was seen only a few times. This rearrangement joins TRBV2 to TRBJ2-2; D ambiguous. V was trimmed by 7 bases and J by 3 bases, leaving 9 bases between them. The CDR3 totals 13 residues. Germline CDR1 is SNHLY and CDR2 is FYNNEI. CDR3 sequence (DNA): TGTGCCAGCAATGCGGTTTACACCGGGGAGCTGTTTTTT. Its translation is CASNAVYTGELFF.

The CDR3 sequence is CASRPLTDGDTQYF. The CDR3 bases are TGTGCCAGCAGACCCCTCACAGACGGAGATACGCAGTATTTT. The chain carries TRBV19 and TRBJ2-3, with D hard to call. Germline assignment: CDR1 LNHDA and CDR2 SQIVND (reference sequence). The CDR3 length is 14 residues. V was trimmed by 9 bases and J by 5 bases, leaving 18 bases between them.

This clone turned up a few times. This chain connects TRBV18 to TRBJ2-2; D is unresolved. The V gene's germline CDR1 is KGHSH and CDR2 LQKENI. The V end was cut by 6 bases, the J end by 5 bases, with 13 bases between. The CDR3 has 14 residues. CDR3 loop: CASSPTPQTGELFF. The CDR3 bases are TGTGCCAGCTCGCCTACTCCGCAAACCGGGGAGCTGTTTTTT.

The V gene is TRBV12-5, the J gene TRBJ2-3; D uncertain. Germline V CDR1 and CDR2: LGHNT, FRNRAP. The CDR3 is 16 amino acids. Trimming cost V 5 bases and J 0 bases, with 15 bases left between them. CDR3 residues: CASGTSSTPSTDTQYF. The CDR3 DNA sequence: TGTGCTAGTGGTACCTCCTCGACTCCTAGCACAGATACGCAGTATTTT.

In DNA form, the CDR3 reads TGCGCCAGCAGCTCGAGGGGACTAGCGGGGCCGAGCTCCTACAATGAGCAGTTCTTC. Translation: CASSSRGLAGPSSYNEQFF. The chain is built from TRBV5-1 and TRBJ2-1, with 13 bases lining up with TRBD2. The length of the CDR3 is 19 residues. The germline CDR1 and CDR2 sequences are SGHRS and YFSETQ. The ends lost 3 bases at V and 0 bases at J; junction bases unmatched: 9.

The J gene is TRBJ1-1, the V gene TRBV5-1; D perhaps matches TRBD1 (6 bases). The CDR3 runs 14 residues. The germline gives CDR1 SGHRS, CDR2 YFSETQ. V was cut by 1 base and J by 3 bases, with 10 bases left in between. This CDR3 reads CASSLWAGDTEAFF. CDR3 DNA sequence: TGCGCCAGCAGCTTGTGGGCAGGGGACACTGAAGCTTTCTTT.

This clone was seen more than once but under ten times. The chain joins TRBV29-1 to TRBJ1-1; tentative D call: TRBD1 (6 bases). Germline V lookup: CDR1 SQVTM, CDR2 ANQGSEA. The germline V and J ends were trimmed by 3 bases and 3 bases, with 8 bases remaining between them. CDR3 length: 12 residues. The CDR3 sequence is CSVDRGHTEAFF. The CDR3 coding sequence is TGCAGCGTTGACAGGGGTCACACTGAAGCTTTCTTT. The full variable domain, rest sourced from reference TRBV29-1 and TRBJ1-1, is SAVISQKPSRDICQRGTSLTIQCQVDSQVTMMFWYRQQPGQSLTLIATANQGSEATYESGFVIDKFPISRPNLTFSTLTVSNMSPEDSSIYLCSVDRGHTEAFFGQGTRLTVV.

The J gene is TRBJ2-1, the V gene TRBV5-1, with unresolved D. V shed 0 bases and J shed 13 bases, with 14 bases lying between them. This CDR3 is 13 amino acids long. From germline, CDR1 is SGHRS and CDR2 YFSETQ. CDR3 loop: CASSLALPSLQFF. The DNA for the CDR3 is TGCGCCAGCAGCTTGGCCCTTCCTAGTCTCCAGTTCTTC.

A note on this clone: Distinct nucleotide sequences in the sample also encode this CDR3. The CDR3 coding sequence is TGTGCCTGGAGTCCTAGAGAGACCCAGTACTTC. Its translation: CAWSPRETQYF. The chain joins TRBV30 to TRBJ2-5, with unresolved D. The CDR3 loop spans 11 amino acids. CDR1 is GTSNPN and CDR2 is SVGIG in the germline V gene (reference sequence). Trimming shortened V by 2 bases and J by 4 bases, and 5 bases separated the two germline ends.

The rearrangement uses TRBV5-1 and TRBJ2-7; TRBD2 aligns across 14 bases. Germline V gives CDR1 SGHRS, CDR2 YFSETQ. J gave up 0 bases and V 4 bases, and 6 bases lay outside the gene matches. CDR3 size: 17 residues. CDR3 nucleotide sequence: TGCGCCAGCAGCCGGACTAGCGGGGGGTCTAGCTCCTACGAGCAGTACTTC. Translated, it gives CASSRTSGGSSSYEQYF.